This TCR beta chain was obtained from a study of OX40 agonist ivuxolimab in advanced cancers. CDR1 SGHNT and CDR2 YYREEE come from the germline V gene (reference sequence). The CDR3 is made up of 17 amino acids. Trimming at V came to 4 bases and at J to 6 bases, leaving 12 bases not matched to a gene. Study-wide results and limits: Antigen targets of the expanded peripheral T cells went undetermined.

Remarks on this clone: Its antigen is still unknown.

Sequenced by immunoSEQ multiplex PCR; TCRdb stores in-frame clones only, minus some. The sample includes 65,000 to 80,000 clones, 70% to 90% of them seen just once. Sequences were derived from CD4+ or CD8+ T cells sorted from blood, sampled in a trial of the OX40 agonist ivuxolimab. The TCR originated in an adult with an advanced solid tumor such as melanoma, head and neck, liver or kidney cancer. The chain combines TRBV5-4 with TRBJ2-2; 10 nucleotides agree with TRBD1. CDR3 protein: CASSRGEGQGRSGELFF. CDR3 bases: TGTGCCAGCAGCCGGGGCGAGGGACAGGGGAGATCCGGGGAGCTGTTTTTT.